What follows are 14 T cell receptor beta chains derived from one specimen sequenced in a study of monozygotic twins with inflammatory bowel disease. TCRdb reprocessed the 5' RACE reads and keeps a single row for each CDR3 protein, giving no DNA. Seen in this sample are about 420,000 distinct CDR3 sequences; the ten most common clones hold around 2.3%. The source material was blood. These receptors were obtained from a human donor with ulcerative colitis or Crohn's disease, or a healthy co-twin of an affected twin (not recorded which).

The CDR3 region is CSAAKDRGTGELFF. The rearrangement links TRBV20-1 to TRBJ2-2; the TRBD1 assignment by TCRdb is unverifiable without DNA. CDR1 DFQATT and CDR2 SNEGSKA come from the germline V gene (reference sequence). The CDR3 consists of 14 residues.

The V and J genes are TRBV7-6 and TRBJ2-3; TCRdb reports TRBD1, a call that lacks DNA to check it against. This CDR3 spans 14 amino acids. Germline CDR1 SGHVS, CDR2 FNYEAQ. CDR3: CASSLAGDRDTQYF. Full variable domain (missing parts from reference TRBV7-6 and TRBJ2-3): GAGVSQSPRYKVTKRGQDVALRCDPISGHVSLYWYRQALGQGPEFLTYFNYEAQQDKSGLPNDRFSAERPEGSISTLTIQRTEQRDSAMYRCASSLAGDRDTQYFGPGTRLTVL.

The rearrangement joins TRBV28 to TRBJ1-1; no DNA is available, so the TRBD1 call from TCRdb remains unchecked. The CDR3 covers 15 residues. Germline V lookup: CDR1 MDHEN, CDR2 SYDVKM. This CDR3 is CASSLPLGGKTEAFF.

This chain connects TRBV5-1 to TRBJ2-7; checking the TCRdb D call of TRBD2 is not possible without DNA. Looked up from germline, CDR1 is SGHRS and CDR2 is YFSETQ. The CDR3 has 12 residues. The CDR3 loop is CASSFGESEQYF.

The chain links TRBV28 to TRBJ2-2; TCRdb's D call, TRBD2, is unchecked because there is no DNA. Germline CDR1 and CDR2: MDHEN and SYDVKM. The CDR3 loop spans 18 amino acids. The CDR3 reads CASTNPRKRDGDTGELFF.

This CDR3 reads CASSSLSGYGELFF. This sequence joins TRBV2 and TRBJ2-2; the TCRdb D gene call, TRBD1, has no DNA to confirm it. Germline CDR1 reads SNHLY; CDR2 reads FYNNEI. The CDR3 spans 14 residues.

The chain uses TRBV20-1 and TRBJ2-7; as DNA is missing, the TRBD1 call by TCRdb cannot be tested. The CDR3 sequence is 15 residues long. Germline-derived CDR1 and CDR2 are DFQATT and SNEGSKA (reference sequence). Here the CDR3 reads CSAKRPQGASYEQYF.

The chain combines TRBV20-1 with TRBJ1-4; the D call of TRBD1 rests on TCRdb alone, since no DNA is present to check it. CDR1 and CDR2 (germline): DFQATT, SNEGSKA (reference sequence). The CDR3 has 15 residues. CDR3 residues: CSASPPGQGYEKLFF.

This chain uses TRBV21-1 with TRBJ2-7; the D call from TCRdb, TRBD1, cannot be confirmed without DNA. TRBV21-1 is a known pseudogene. The CDR3 runs 16 residues. CDR3 sequence reads: CASGRTIGTDSYEQYF.

The gene calls are TRBV5-5 and TRBJ2-5; lacking DNA, the TRBD2 call made by TCRdb goes unchecked. Germline assignment: CDR1 SGHKS and CDR2 YYEKEE (reference sequence). CDR3 length: 17 residues. CDR3: CASSLTTKTSGGETQYF.

V is TRBV6-1 and J is TRBJ2-1; TCRdb indicates TRBD2, and absent DNA this call remains unverified. CDR3 length equals 14 residues. Germline assignment: CDR1 MNHNS and CDR2 SASEGT. CDR3 amino acids: CASRVTPTSVPGFF.

This chain uses TRBV20-1 with TRBJ1-2; TCRdb returns TRBD1, unconfirmable since there is no DNA. CDR3 size: 13 residues. Germline loops: CDR1 DFQATT, CDR2 SNEGSKA (reference sequence). The CDR3 sequence is CSASNRGDYGYTF.

The chain combines TRBV7-8 with TRBJ2-3; absent DNA, TCRdb's TRBD1 call cannot be checked. Germline V lookup: CDR1 SGHVS, CDR2 FQNEAQ. The CDR3 has 15 amino acids. The CDR3 is CASSLGAERTDTQYF.

The chain links TRBV5-4 to TRBJ2-2. The CDR3 has 16 residues. Per the germline V gene, CDR1 is SGHNT and CDR2 is YYREEE (reference sequence). Here the CDR3 reads CASSLPTAGSTGELFF.